The 26 T cell receptor beta chains below all came from one sample that was sequenced in a study of blood T cells in healthy people across ages. Next came a second PCR, run for about 7 to 12 cycles, which used a sample-barcoded 5' primer along with a J-beta primer mix. TCRdb re-called the 5' RACE reads through MiXCR, storing one row per CDR3 protein. The repertoire consists of 1 million to 1.2 million distinct CDR3 sequences, with 30% to 40% occurring once and the leading ten covering approximately 14%. The sample consisted of blood. The receptors originated from a man aged 18 to 29 in good health.

This clonotype was found a few times. This chain connects TRBV20-1 to TRBJ1-3; D uncertain. This CDR3 contains 17 residues. The ends were cut back, 0 bases at V and 0 bases at J, with 15 bases in the middle. Germline lookup yields CDR1 DFQATT and CDR2 SNEGSKA (reference sequence). CDR3 sequence: CSARDIPAGSSGNTIYF. DNA of the CDR3: TGCAGTGCTAGAGATATCCCCGCAGGATCCTCTGGAAACACCATATATTTT.

V and J are TRBV5-1 and TRBJ2-3; the D call may be TRBD1 or TRBD2 (6 bases each). Germline CDR1 and CDR2: SGHRS and YFSETQ. CDR3 length: 18 residues. The V and J ends lost 4 bases and 2 bases respectively, with 23 bases between them. CDR3 residues: CASSLTGGTPLITDTQYF. CDR3 nucleotide sequence: TGCGCCAGCAGCCTGACAGGCGGGACCCCTTTAATCACAGATACGCAGTATTTT. Full variable domain (missing parts from reference TRBV5-1 and TRBJ2-3): KAGVTQTPRYLIKTRGQQVTLSCSPISGHRSVSWYQQTPGQGLQFLFEYFSETQRNKGNFPGRFSGRQFSNSRSEMNVSTLELGDSALYLCASSLTGGTPLITDTQYFGPGTRLTVL.

This chain links TRBV27 with TRBJ2-1; the match to TRBD2 covers 13 bases. Germline CDR1 reads MNHEY; CDR2 reads SMNVEV (reference sequence). This CDR3 is 19 amino acids long. V was pared by 4 bases and J by 0 bases, with 9 bases of the junction left unmatched. CDR3 DNA sequence: TGTGCCAGCAGTTCCGGGGGACTAGCGGGGCTTAGCTCCTACAATGAGCAGTTCTTC. Its translation is CASSSGGLAGLSSYNEQFF.

J is TRBJ1-4 and V is TRBV7-2; D may be TRBD1 (5 bases). The CDR3 extends over 15 amino acids. Germline V gives CDR1 SGHTA, CDR2 FQGNSA. V lost 4 bases, J lost 0 bases, and 9 bases lay in between. The CDR3 sequence is CASSSQTATNEKLFF. The CDR3 nucleotides are TGTGCCAGCAGCTCACAGACAGCAACTAATGAAAAACTGTTTTTT.

This sequence joins TRBV29-1 and TRBJ1-1; possible D gene TRBD1, 6 bases. Germline V lookup: CDR1 SQVTM, CDR2 ANQGSEA. The CDR3 sequence is 13 residues long. Trimming pared 3 bases from V and 6 bases from J, leaving 14 bases between. CDR3 sequence reads: CSVERQVAPEAFF. CDR3 nucleotides: TGCAGCGTTGAGCGACAGGTGGCCCCTGAAGCTTTCTTT.

This clonotype was observed a few times. CDR3 nucleotide sequence: TGTGCCAGCAGCGAACAGGGTAATAGGCAAGAGACCCAGTACTTC. It encodes CASSEQGNRQETQYF. J is TRBJ2-5 and V is TRBV6-6; a possible D gene is TRBD1 (6 bases). CDR1 MNHNY and CDR2 SVGAGI come from the germline V gene (reference sequence). Trimming cost V 6 bases and J 2 bases, with 16 bases left between them. The CDR3 length is 15 residues.

This rearrangement joins TRBV4-2 to TRBJ2-1; 9 nucleotides agree with TRBD1. Germline V gene lookup returns CDR1 LGHNA and CDR2 YNFKEQ. Trimming took 0 bases from V and 7 from J; bases not matched to a gene: 7. The CDR3 spans 16 residues. Here the CDR3 reads CASSQEVDRGGNEQFF. The CDR3 DNA follows: TGTGCCAGCAGCCAAGAGGTGGACAGGGGAGGGAATGAGCAGTTCTTC.

The rearrangement links TRBV11-2 to TRBJ1-2; D not resolved. CDR3 size: 17 residues. Deletions cut 2 bases from V and 0 bases from J, with 16 bases between. Germline V gene lookup returns CDR1 SGHAT and CDR2 FQNNGV. CDR3 amino acids: CASSLQARRGANYGYTF. The DNA for the CDR3 is TGTGCCAGCAGCTTACAAGCGAGGCGGGGAGCTAACTATGGCTACACCTTC.

This clonotype has just a few counts. The V call is TRBV10-3, the J call TRBJ1-2, with D possibly TRBD1 on 6 matching bases. Between the trimmed V and J ends, which lost 10 bases and 2 bases, there was a span of 14 bases. Germline V CDR1 and CDR2: ENHRY, SYGVKD. This CDR3 is 13 amino acids long. This chain's CDR3 is CATRDIINYGYTF. The CDR3 coding sequence is TGTGCCACACGGGACATAATAAACTATGGCTACACCTTC.

In its sample, this clonotype was seen a few times. The V and J genes are TRBV12-3 or TRBV12-4 and TRBJ2-5; D call uncertain. Trimming removed 7 bases from V and 2 bases from J, with 5 bases in between. The CDR3 covers 11 residues. In DNA, the CDR3 is TGTGCCAGCAAGGCTCAAGAGACCCAGTACTTC. As protein: CASKAQETQYF.

The chain joins TRBV20-1 to TRBJ1-1; tentative D call: TRBD1 (6 bases). The CDR3 length is 12 residues. Trimming took off 7 bases at V and 4 bases at J, with 13 bases between the two ends. The germline V gene has CDR1 DFQATT and CDR2 SNEGSKA (reference sequence). The CDR3 here is CSGLQGGTEAFF. CDR3 DNA: TGCAGTGGACTCCAAGGGGGCACTGAAGCTTTCTTT.

Remarks on this clonotype: One end of the junction does not line up with germline, which may come from a read error. The V and J genes are TRBV4-2 and TRBJ2-3, with D possibly matching TRBD2 (6 bases). Germline loops: CDR1 LGHNA, CDR2 YNFKEQ. The CDR3 extends over 17 amino acids. The CDR3 loop is CTSSQGPPGVATDTQYF. CDR3 sequence (DNA): TGTACCAGCAGCCAAGGGCCGCCGGGGGTGGCTACAGATACGCAGTATTTT.

DNA of the CDR3: TGCAGCGTTGAACAGTTCGGATCCGAGCAGTACTTC. This codes for CSVEQFGSEQYF. This chain joins TRBV29-1 and TRBJ2-7, with no clear D. CDR3 length: 12 residues. Trimming took off 2 bases at V and 6 bases at J, with 11 bases between the two ends. Per germline, CDR1 SQVTM and CDR2 ANQGSEA.

The V call is TRBV25-1, the J call TRBJ1-1, with D possibly matching TRBD1 (5 bases). Trimming cost V 0 bases and J 7 bases, with 15 bases left between them. Germline values: CDR1 MGHDK, CDR2 SYGVNS. This CDR3 is built from 15 residues. CDR3 in DNA: TGTGCCAGCAGTGAATATGAGGGGTCGAGAGGTGAAGCTTTCTTT. Translating it yields CASSEYEGSRGEAFF.

The V and J genes are TRBV12-3 or TRBV12-4 and TRBJ1-1, with a tentative D call TRBD1 (6 bases). Trimming left V 6 bases short and J 3 bases short, with 14 bases between. The CDR3 runs 14 residues. The CDR3 coding sequence is TGTGCCAGCAGCATAACAGGGCGGGACACTGAAGCTTTCTTT. Amino acids: CASSITGRDTEAFF.

This clonotype was observed a handful of times. The V gene is TRBV12-3 or TRBV12-4, the J gene TRBJ2-1; D possibly matches TRBD1 or TRBD2 (6 bases each). The CDR3 runs 16 residues. The V end was cut by 3 bases, the J end by 10 bases, with 22 bases between. The CDR3 region is CASSFEVRGLRGEQFF. The CDR3 DNA follows: TGTGCCAGCAGTTTTGAAGTCCGGGGGCTCCGGGGCGAGCAGTTCTTC.

By share, this clonotype ranks as large (0.1 to 1%). The chain recombines TRBV4-3 with TRBJ1-4, with D possibly matching TRBD1 (5 bases). The germline V gene encodes CDR1 LGHNA and CDR2 YSLEER. This CDR3 has 17 residues. The V end lost 0 bases, the J end lost 3 bases, and 14 bases lay between the germline ends. CDR3 nucleotides: TGCGCCAGCAGCCAAGACTGGGACTCGTCCGCTAATGAAAAACTGTTTTTT. Its translation: CASSQDWDSSANEKLFF.

The chain joins TRBV6-2 or TRBV6-3 to TRBJ1-1, with unresolved D. The CDR3 has 14 residues. The germline V gene has CDR1 MNHEY and CDR2 SVGEGT. Trimming stripped 0 bases from V and 5 bases from J, with 10 bases between. The CDR3 protein is CASSYSIPGTEAFF. CDR3 DNA sequence: TGTGCCAGCAGTTACTCGATCCCGGGTACTGAAGCTTTCTTT.

V is TRBV6-2 or TRBV6-3 and J is TRBJ1-1; weak D call: TRBD1 (6 bases). Germline lookup yields CDR1 MNHEY and CDR2 SVGEGT. Between the trimmed V and J ends, which lost 5 bases and 4 bases, there was a span of 14 bases. CDR3 length: 14 residues. CDR3 protein: CASSEQGGPTEAFF. CDR3 bases: TGTGCCAGCAGTGAACAGGGAGGTCCCACTGAAGCTTTCTTT.

This chain uses TRBV11-2 with TRBJ2-1; D might be TRBD1 or TRBD2, each matching 5 bases. Germline lookup yields CDR1 SGHAT and CDR2 FQNNGV. The CDR3 length is 15 residues. V lost 1 base, J lost 4 bases, and 11 bases lay in between. The CDR3 sequence: CASSLVQGPYNEQFF. The CDR3 DNA reads as TGTGCCAGCAGCTTAGTCCAGGGACCTTACAATGAGCAGTTCTTC.

The V call is TRBV7-2, the J call TRBJ2-3; TRBD2 agrees at 8 bases. The CDR3 is 17 residues long. Per the germline V gene, CDR1 is SGHTA and CDR2 is FQGNSA. J was trimmed by 2 bases and V by 1 base; bases with no gene match: 8. The CDR3 sequence is CASSLDKRGRVTDTQYF. The DNA of the CDR3 is TGTGCCAGCAGCTTAGATAAGCGGGGGAGAGTCACAGATACGCAGTATTTT.

This clonotype has only a few counts. This sequence joins TRBV20-1 and TRBJ1-5; D unclear. The germline CDR1 and CDR2 sequences are DFQATT and SNEGSKA (reference sequence). V gave up 6 bases and J gave up 2 bases, with 17 bases separating them. The CDR3 totals 15 residues. The chain's CDR3 is CSAKFAEFGNQPQHF. CDR3 DNA sequence: TGCAGTGCCAAATTTGCAGAATTTGGCAATCAGCCCCAGCATTTT.

There are a few counts of this clonotype. This sequence joins TRBV29-1 and TRBJ2-7; TRBD1 matches at 9 bases. J gave up 7 bases and V 4 bases, and 5 bases lay outside the gene matches. Germline V gives CDR1 SQVTM, CDR2 ANQGSEA. This CDR3 has 12 amino acids. The CDR3 loop is CSVAGQGQEQYF. The CDR3 DNA sequence: TGCAGCGTTGCCGGACAGGGGCAAGAGCAGTACTTC.

The rearrangement links TRBV12-3 or TRBV12-4 to TRBJ1-2, with TRBD1 as a possible D gene (6 bases). Trimming stripped 6 bases from V and 0 bases from J, with 14 bases between. The CDR3 has 15 residues. The CDR3 sequence: CASRPGQRSNYGYTF. The CDR3 region has the DNA TGTGCCAGCAGGCCGGGACAAAGATCTAACTATGGCTACACCTTC.

On this clonotype itself: Given a much more abundant clone one base away, this may be a read error. The rearrangement uses TRBV3-1 and TRBJ1-2; D remains unclear. The CDR3 sequence is 11 residues long. Germline loops: CDR1 LGHDT, CDR2 YNNKEL (reference sequence). The CDR3 nucleotides read TGTGCCAGCAGCCAAGACGTTGGCTACTCCTTC. This sequence encodes CASSQDVGYSF. The complete variable domain, with remaining parts taken from reference TRBV3-1 and TRBJ1-2, reads DTAVSQTPKYLVTQMGNDKSIKCEQNLGHDTMYWYKQDSKKFLKIMFSYNNKELIINETVPNRFSPKSPDKAHLNLHINSLELGDSAVYFCASSQDVGYSFGSGTRLTVV.

This clonotype showed up just a few times. The V call is TRBV6-5, the J call TRBJ2-7; D may be TRBD2 (5 bases). The CDR3 length is 14 residues. Trimming pared 6 bases from V and 0 bases from J, leaving 12 bases between. Germline V gives CDR1 MNHEY, CDR2 SVGAGI. The CDR3 DNA sequence: TGTGCCAGCAGGGGAATCCGGGACTCCTACGAGCAGTACTTC. This encodes CASRGIRDSYEQYF.